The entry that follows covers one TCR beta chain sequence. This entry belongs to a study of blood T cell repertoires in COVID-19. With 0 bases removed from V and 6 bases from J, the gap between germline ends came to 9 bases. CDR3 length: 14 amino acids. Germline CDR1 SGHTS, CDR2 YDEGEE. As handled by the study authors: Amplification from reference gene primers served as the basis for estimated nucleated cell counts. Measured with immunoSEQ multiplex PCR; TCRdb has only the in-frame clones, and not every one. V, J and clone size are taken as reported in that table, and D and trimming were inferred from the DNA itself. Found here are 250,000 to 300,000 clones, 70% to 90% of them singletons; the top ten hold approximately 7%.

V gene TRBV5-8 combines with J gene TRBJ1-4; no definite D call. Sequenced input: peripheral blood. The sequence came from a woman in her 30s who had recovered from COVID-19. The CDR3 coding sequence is TGTGCCAGCAGCTTGGTGACTTACCATGAAAAACTGTTTTTT. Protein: CASSLVTYHEKLFF.